The sequence of this T cell receptor (beta chain) was determined in a study of T cell repertoires in cytomegalovirus infection. Study-level findings and limits: Carriers of CMV and the relevant HLA type were discriminated by public TCR beta frequency. HLA-C-restricted CMV clonotypes gave the most frequent clonotype in two of eight donors.

This clonotype has just a few counts. Its specificity is not known. Germline assignment: CDR1 SEHNR and CDR2 FQNEAQ (reference sequence). CDR3 length: 14 residues. V lost 6 bases, J lost 0 bases, and 9 bases lay in between. From the reads, TCRdb called clonotypes with MiXCR, one entry per CDR3 protein. The sample lists 450,000 to 550,000 distinct CDR3 sequences, 16% occurring once. Sequenced: CD8+ T cells from PBMCs. The rearrangement joins TRBV7-9 to TRBJ2-1, with D hard to call. This clonotype was sampled from a human donor in good health (CMV status not recorded). Some clones in this sample may be carry-over from other donors' samples. In nucleotides, the CDR3 is TGTGCCAGCAGTCCGAGCTTCTCCTACAATGAGCAGTTCTTC. Translating it yields CASSPSFSYNEQFF.